The source of this T cell receptor (beta chain) is a study of technical replicates of blood from a handful of donors. J was trimmed by 0 bases and V by 1 base; bases with no gene match: 7. Per germline, CDR1 SGHAT and CDR2 FQNNGV. This CDR3 is 17 amino acids long. This table comes from immunoSEQ multiplex PCR, and its TCRdb copy is limited to in-frame clones, with some not included. The sample has approximately 76,000 clones, more than 85% seen once. Sequencing input: T cells isolated from PBMCs. V usage is TRBV11-2 and J usage is TRBJ2-7; 9 bases map to TRBD1. The receptor comes from a human donor in good health. This chain's CDR3 is CASSLAGQGRFSYEQYF. In DNA form, the CDR3 reads TGTGCCAGCAGCTTAGCGGGACAGGGACGGTTCTCCTACGAGCAGTACTTC.